The rows below give T cell receptor beta chains drawn from one sample of a study of identical twins. From the 5' RACE reads, TCRdb called clonotypes with MiXCR, one entry per CDR3 protein. The sample comprises about 900,000 distinct CDR3 sequences, around an eighth of which are singletons, and about 1.5% rests with the top ten. These data are also associated with another study on yellow fever vaccine responses in identical twins.

Sequenced: PBMCs. These receptors came from a woman in her late teens or twenties in good health. CDR3s include the opening cysteine and the closing phenylalanine or tryptophan. A D gene is named only where the DNA matches it firmly. Some rows mark clone size as missing; the rest say once, few, many or name a class of expanded clone.

j_call clone_size v_call cdr3_length d_call cdr3_aa cdr3_nt
TRBJ1-1 few TRBV20-1 15 NA CSASPQETENTEAFF TGCAGTGCTAGCCCCCAGGAAACAGAGAACACTGAAGCTTTCTTT
TRBJ2-1 NA TRBV7-6 12 NA CASSTYTDEQFF TGTGCCAGCAGCACTTACACCGATGAGCAGTTCTTC
TRBJ1-1 few TRBV7-2 16 NA CASSFRATGSVAEAFF TGTGCCAGCAGCTTCAGAGCTACAGGGAGCGTAGCTGAAGCTTTCTTT
TRBJ2-1 NA TRBV28 15 NA CASSQRGFSYNEQFF TGTGCCAGCAGCCAAAGGGGGTTTTCCTACAATGAGCAGTTCTTC
TRBJ1-4 many TRBV7-9 17 TRBD1 CASSFPRGPGGNEKLFF TGTGCCAGCAGCTTCCCCCGGGGTCCAGGGGGTAATGAAAAACTGTTTTTT
TRBJ2-1 few TRBV20-1 16 TRBD2 CSARDSRLAGFNEQFF TGCAGTGCTAGAGATTCGCGGCTAGCGGGATTCAATGAGCAGTTCTTC
TRBJ1-2 NA TRBV6-1 14 NA CASSTQETNYGYTF TGTGCCAGCAGTACACAGGAAACTAACTATGGCTACACCTTC
TRBJ2-3 NA TRBV7-9 16 TRBD2 CASSLTLASWTDTQYF TGTGCCAGCAGCCTCACACTAGCGAGTTGGACAGATACGCAGTATTTT
TRBJ2-5 few TRBV12-3/TRBV12-4 12 NA CASSLPAETQYF TGTGCCAGCAGTCTACCCGCTGAGACCCAGTACTTC
TRBJ2-1 NA TRBV13 13 NA CASSSLRRNEQFF TGTGCCAGCAGCTCACTACGACGGAATGAGCAGTTCTTC
TRBJ2-7 NA TRBV20-1 13 NA CSASGSTPSGQYF TGCAGTGCTAGTGGCAGTACCCCGAGTGGGCAGTACTTC
TRBJ2-1 many TRBV28 15 NA CASSTTIGGYNEQFF TGTGCCAGCAGTACTACAATCGGCGGTTACAATGAGCAGTTCTTC
TRBJ1-4 NA TRBV12-3/TRBV12-4 14 TRBD1 CASSRQGVFEKLFF TGTGCCAGCAGTCGACAGGGAGTTTTTGAAAAACTGTTTTTT
TRBJ2-3 NA TRBV5-1 15 NA CASSLRQPATDTQYF TGCGCCAGCAGCTTGCGTCAGCCCGCCACAGATACGCAGTATTTT
TRBJ2-1 few TRBV27 14 NA CASAITGSYNEQFF TGTGCCAGCGCAATTACAGGGTCCTACAATGAGCAGTTCTTC
TRBJ2-5 few TRBV3-1 14 NA CASSQMTGQETQYF TGTGCCAGCAGCCAAATGACAGGACAAGAGACCCAGTACTTC
TRBJ2-5 few TRBV6-5 14 TRBD1 CASSYNRGRWTQYF TGTGCCAGCAGCTACAACAGGGGGCGGTGGACCCAGTACTTC
TRBJ2-3 few TRBV28 16 NA CASSSPLDLLADTQYF TGTGCCAGCAGTTCCCCTTTGGACCTCCTGGCAGATACGCAGTATTTT
TRBJ1-6 NA TRBV5-1 15 TRBD1 CASSEGTGGNSPLHF TGCGCCAGCAGCGAAGGGACAGGGGGGAACTCGCCCCTCCACTTT
TRBJ2-1 few TRBV2 14 NA CASSPPTSLNEQFF TGTGCCAGCAGTCCCCCAACTAGCCTCAATGAGCAGTTCTTC
TRBJ2-5 many TRBV29-1 12 NA CSVGHSGETQYF TGCAGCGTGGGGCATAGCGGAGAGACCCAGTACTTC
TRBJ2-1 few TRBV19 13 TRBD2 CASSTSGRFEQFF TGTGCCAGTAGTACTAGCGGGAGATTTGAGCAGTTCTTC
TRBJ1-1 few TRBV4-1 16 NA CASSQRGGGQGTEAFF TGCGCCAGCAGCCAAAGAGGGGGGGGGCAGGGCACTGAAGCTTTCTTT
TRBJ2-1 NA TRBV20-1 13 TRBD1 CSALTGGSFEQFF TGCAGTGCTCTGACAGGGGGCTCGTTTGAGCAGTTCTTC
TRBJ2-3 NA TRBV5-6 16 NA CASSLDLLGLTDTQYF TGTGCCAGCAGCTTGGACTTGTTGGGACTCACAGATACGCAGTATTTT
TRBJ2-1 many TRBV12-3/TRBV12-4 15 TRBD2 CASSPTSGNYNEQFF TGTGCCAGCAGCCCCACTAGCGGAAACTACAATGAGCAGTTCTTC
TRBJ2-7 NA TRBV7-8 12 NA CASTNNIYEQYF TGTGCCAGCACCAACAATATTTACGAGCAGTACTTC
TRBJ2-7 few TRBV20-1 13 NA CSARQQEAYEQYF TGCAGTGCTAGGCAGCAGGAAGCCTACGAGCAGTACTTC
TRBJ2-2 few TRBV5-1 15 TRBD1 CASRETGADTGELFF TGCGCCAGCAGGGAGACAGGGGCGGACACCGGGGAGCTGTTTTTT
TRBJ2-2 NA TRBV6-1 14 TRBD1 CASNYRGDTGELFF TGTGCCAGCAACTACAGGGGTGACACCGGGGAGCTGTTTTTT
TRBJ1-2 NA TRBV3-1 15 TRBD1 CASRSYRGAIYGYTF TGTGCCAGCAGGTCCTACAGGGGGGCGATCTATGGCTACACCTTC
TRBJ2-5 few TRBV7-8 18 TRBD2 CASSLSNPGTSVRETQYF TGTGCCAGCAGCTTGTCAAACCCCGGGACTAGCGTTAGGGAGACCCAGTACTTC
TRBJ1-3 few TRBV7-9 13 NA CAIGSFSGNTIYF TGTGCCATCGGGTCGTTCTCTGGAAACACCATATATTTT
TRBJ2-5 NA TRBV12-3/TRBV12-4 16 TRBD2 CASSPGLAGDIETQYF TGTGCCAGCAGCCCGGGGCTAGCGGGAGATATTGAGACCCAGTACTTC
TRBJ2-5 NA TRBV28 15 TRBD2 CASSQEGAGGETQYF TGTGCCAGCAGTCAAGAAGGAGCGGGGGGTGAGACCCAGTACTTC